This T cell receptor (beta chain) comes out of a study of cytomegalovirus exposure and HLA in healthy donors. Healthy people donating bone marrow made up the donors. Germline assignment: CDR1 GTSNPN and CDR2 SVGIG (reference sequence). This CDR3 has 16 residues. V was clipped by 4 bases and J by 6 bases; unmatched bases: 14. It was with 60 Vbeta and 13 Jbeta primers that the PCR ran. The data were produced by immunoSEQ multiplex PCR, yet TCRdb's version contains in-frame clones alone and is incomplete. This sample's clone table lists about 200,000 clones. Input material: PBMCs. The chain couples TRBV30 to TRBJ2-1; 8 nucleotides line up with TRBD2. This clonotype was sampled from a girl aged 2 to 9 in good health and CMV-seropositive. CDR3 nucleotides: TGTGCCTGGATGCGCCCAGGGACTAGAGTGGGCAATGAGCAGTTCTTC. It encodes CAWMRPGTRVGNEQFF.